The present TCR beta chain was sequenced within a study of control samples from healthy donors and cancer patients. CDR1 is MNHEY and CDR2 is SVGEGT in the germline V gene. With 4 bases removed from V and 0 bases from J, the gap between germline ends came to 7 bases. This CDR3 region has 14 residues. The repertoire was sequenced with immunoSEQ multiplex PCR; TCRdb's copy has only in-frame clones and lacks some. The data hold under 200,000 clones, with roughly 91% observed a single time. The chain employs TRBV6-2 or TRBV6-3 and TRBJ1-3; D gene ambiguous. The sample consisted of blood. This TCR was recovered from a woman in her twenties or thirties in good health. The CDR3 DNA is TGTGCCAGCAGTTCGCCCTCCTCTGGAAACACCATATATTTT. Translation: CASSSPSSGNTIYF.